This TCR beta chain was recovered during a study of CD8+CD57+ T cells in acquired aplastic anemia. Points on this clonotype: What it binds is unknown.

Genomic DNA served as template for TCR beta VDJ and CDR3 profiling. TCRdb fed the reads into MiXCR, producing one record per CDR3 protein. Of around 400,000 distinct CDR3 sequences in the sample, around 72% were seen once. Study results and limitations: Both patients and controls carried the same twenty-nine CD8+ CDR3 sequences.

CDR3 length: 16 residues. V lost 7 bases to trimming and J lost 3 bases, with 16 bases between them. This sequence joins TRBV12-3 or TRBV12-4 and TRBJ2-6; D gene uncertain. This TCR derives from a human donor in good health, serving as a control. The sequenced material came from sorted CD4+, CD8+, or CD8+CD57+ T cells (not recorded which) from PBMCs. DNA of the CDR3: TGTGCCAGCAACCCCCCACGGCAGGATGGGGCCAACGTCCTGACTTTC. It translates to CASNPPRQDGANVLTF.